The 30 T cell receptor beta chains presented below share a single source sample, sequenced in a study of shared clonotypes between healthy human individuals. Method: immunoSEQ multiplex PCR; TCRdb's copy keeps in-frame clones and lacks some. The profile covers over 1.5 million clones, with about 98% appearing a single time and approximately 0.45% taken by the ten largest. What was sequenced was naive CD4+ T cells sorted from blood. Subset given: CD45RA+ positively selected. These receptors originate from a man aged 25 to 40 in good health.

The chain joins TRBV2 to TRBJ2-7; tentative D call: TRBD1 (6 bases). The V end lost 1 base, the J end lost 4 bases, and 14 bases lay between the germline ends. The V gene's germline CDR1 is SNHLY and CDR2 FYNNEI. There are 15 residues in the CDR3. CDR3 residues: CASSEVGTRRYEQYF. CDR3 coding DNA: TGTGCCAGCAGTGAAGTGGGGACAAGAAGGTACGAGCAGTACTTC. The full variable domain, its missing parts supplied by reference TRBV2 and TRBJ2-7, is EPEVTQTPSHQVTQMGQEVILRCVPISNHLYFYWYRQILGQKVEFLVSFYNNEISEKSEIFDDQFSVERPDGSNFTLKIRSTKLEDSAMYFCASSEVGTRRYEQYFGPGTRLTVT.

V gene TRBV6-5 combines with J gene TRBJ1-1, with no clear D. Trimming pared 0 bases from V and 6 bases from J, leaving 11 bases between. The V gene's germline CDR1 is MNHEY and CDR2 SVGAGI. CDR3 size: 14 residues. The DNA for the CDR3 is TGTGCCAGCAGTTACTCGAGAGTGAGGGCTGAAGCTTTCTTT. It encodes CASSYSRVRAEAFF.

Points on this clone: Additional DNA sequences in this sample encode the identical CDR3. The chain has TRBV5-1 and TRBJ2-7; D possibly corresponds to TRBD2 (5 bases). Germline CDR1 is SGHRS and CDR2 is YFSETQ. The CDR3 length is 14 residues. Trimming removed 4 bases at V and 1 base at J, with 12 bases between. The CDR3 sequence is CASSPGPGSYEQYF. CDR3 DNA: TGCGCCAGCAGCCCGGGCCCGGGATCCTACGAGCAGTACTTC.

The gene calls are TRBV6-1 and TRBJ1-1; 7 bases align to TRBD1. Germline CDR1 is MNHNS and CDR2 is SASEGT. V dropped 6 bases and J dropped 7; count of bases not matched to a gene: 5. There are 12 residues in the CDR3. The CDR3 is CASRDRVGEAFF. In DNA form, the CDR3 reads TGTGCCAGCAGAGACAGGGTTGGTGAAGCTTTCTTT.

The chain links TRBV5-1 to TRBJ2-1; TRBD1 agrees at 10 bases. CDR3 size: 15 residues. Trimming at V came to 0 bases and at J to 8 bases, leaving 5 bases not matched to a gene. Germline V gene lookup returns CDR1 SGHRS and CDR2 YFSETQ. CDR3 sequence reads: CASSLVWGQGYEQFF. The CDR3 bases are TGCGCCAGCAGCTTGGTTTGGGGACAGGGGTATGAGCAGTTCTTC.

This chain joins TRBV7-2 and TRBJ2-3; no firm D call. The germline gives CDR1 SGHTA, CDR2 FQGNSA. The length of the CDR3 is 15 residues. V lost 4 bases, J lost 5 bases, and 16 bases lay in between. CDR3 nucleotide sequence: TGTGCCAGCAGCTCCTTAGACCCTAAGGAAGATACGCAGTATTTT. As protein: CASSSLDPKEDTQYF.

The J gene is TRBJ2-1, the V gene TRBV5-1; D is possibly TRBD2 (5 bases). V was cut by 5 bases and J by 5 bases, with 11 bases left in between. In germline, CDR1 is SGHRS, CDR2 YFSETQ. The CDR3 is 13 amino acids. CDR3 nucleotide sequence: TGCGCCAGCAGTCCCACCGGGAACAATGAGCAGTTCTTC. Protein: CASSPTGNNEQFF.

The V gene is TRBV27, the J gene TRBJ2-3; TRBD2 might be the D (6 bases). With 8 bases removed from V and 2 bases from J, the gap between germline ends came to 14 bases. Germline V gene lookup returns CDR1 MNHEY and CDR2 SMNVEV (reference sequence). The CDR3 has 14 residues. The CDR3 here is CASARGWDTDTQYF. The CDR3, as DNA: TGTGCCAGCGCCCGGGGGTGGGACACAGATACGCAGTATTTT.

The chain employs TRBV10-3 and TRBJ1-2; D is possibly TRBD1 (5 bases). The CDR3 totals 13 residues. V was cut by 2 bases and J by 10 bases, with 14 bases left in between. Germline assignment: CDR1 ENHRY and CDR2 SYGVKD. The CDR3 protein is CAISEDRGEDYTF. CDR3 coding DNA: TGTGCCATCAGTGAGGACCGGGGGGAGGACTACACCTTC.

CDR3: CASSNRSGPWYEQYF. The CDR3 DNA reads TGTGCCAGCAGCAATCGATCGGGTCCGTGGTACGAGCAGTACTTC. The chain combines TRBV21-1 with TRBJ2-7; the D call of TRBD2 is as the table states it, not checked on the DNA. TRBV21-1 has pseudogene status. CDR3 length: 15 residues.

CDR3: CASSLAQRWGAGYTF. The CDR3 DNA follows: TGTGCCAGCAGCTTGGCACAACGGTGGGGGGCTGGCTACACCTTC. V usage is TRBV5-8 and J usage is TRBJ1-2; tentative D call: TRBD1 (6 bases). The germline V gene has CDR1 SGHTS and CDR2 YDEGEE. There are 15 residues in the CDR3. With 0 bases removed from V and 7 bases from J, the gap between germline ends came to 16 bases.

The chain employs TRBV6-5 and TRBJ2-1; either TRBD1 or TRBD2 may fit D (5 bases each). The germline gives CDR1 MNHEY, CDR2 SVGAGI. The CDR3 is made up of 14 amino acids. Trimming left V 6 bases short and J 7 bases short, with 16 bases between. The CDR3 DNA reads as TGTGCCAGCAGAACACCGGGACCCTCAAATGAGCAGTTCTTC. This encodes CASRTPGPSNEQFF.

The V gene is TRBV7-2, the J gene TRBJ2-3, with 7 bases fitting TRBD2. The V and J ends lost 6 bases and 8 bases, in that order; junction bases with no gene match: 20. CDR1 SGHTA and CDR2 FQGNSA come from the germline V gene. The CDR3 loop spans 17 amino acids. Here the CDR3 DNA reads TGTGCCAGCAGTTTGGTGGGGCGGTTCTCCTGGGAGGGTACGCAGTATTTT. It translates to CASSLVGRFSWEGTQYF.

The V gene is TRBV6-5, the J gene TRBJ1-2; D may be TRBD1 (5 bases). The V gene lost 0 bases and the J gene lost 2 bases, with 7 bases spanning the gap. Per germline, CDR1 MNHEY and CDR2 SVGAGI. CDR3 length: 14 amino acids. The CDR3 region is CASSYSGQNYGYTF. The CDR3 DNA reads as TGTGCCAGCAGTTACTCGGGGCAGAACTATGGCTACACCTTC.

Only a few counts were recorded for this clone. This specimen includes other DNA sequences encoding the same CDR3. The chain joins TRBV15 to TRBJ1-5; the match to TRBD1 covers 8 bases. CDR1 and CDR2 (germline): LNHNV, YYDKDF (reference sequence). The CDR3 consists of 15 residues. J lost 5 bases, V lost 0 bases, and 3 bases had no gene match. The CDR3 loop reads CATSRDAGGYQPQHF. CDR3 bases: TGTGCCACCAGCAGAGATGCAGGGGGCTATCAGCCCCAGCATTTT. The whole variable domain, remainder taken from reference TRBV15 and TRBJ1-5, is DAMVIQNPRYQVTQFGKPVTLSCSQTLNHNVMYWYQQKSSQAPKLLFHYYDKDFNNEADTPDNFQSRRPNTSFCFLDIRSPGLGDTAMYLCATSRDAGGYQPQHFGDGTRLSIL.

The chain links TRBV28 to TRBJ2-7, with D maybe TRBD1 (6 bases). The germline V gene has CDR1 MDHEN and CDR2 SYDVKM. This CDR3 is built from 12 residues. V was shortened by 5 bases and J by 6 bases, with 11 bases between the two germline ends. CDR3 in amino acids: CASSVTGSEQYF. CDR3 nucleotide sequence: TGTGCCAGCAGTGTAACAGGGTCCGAGCAGTACTTC.

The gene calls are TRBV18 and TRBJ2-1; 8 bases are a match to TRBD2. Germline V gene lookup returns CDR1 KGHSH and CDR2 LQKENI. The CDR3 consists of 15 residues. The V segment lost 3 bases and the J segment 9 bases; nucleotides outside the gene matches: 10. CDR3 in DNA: TGTGCCAGCTCACCTTTAGCCCTAACTAGCGGTGAGCAGTTCTTC. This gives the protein CASSPLALTSGEQFF.

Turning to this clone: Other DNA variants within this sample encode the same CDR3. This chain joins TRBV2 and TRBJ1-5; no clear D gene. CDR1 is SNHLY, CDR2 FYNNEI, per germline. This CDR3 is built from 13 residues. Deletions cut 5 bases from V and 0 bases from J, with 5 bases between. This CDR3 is CASSPYSNQPQHF. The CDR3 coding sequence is TGTGCCAGCAGTCCCTATAGCAATCAGCCCCAGCATTTT.

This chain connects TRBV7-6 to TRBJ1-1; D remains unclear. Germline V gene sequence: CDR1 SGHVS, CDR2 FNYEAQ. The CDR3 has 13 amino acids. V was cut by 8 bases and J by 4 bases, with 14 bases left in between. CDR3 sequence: CASSAVVSTEAFF. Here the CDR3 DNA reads TGTGCCAGCTCCGCCGTTGTTAGCACTGAAGCTTTCTTT.

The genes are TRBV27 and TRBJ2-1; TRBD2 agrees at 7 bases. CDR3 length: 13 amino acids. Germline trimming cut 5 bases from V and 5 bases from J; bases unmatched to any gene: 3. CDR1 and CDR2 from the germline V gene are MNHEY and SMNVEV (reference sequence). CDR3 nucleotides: TGTGCCAGCAGTCTCCTAGCGGACAATGAGCAGTTCTTC. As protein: CASSLLADNEQFF.

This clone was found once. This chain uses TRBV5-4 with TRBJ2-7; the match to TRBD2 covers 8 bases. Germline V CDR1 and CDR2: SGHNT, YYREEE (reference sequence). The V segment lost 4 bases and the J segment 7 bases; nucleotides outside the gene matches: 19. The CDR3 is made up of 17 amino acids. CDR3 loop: CASSDQLGLANSPEQYF. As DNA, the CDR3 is TGTGCCAGCAGCGACCAACTCGGACTAGCTAATTCTCCAGAGCAGTACTTC. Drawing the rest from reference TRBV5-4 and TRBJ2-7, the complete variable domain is ETGVTQSPTHLIKTRGQQVTLRCSSQSGHNTVSWYQQALGQGPQFIFQYYREEENGRGNFPPRFSGLQFPNYSSELNVNALELDDSALYLCASSDQLGLANSPEQYFGPGTRLTVT.

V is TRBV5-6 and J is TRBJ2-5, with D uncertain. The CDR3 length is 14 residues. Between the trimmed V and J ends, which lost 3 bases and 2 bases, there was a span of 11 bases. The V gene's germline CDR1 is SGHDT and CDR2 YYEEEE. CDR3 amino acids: CASSSNPGQETQYF. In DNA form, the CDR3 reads TGTGCCAGCAGCTCAAACCCAGGTCAAGAGACCCAGTACTTC.

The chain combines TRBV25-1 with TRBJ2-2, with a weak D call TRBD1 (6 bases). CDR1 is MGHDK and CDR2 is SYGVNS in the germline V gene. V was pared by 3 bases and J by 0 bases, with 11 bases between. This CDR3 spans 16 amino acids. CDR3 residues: CASSDPQGANTGELFF. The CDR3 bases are TGTGCCAGCAGTGATCCACAGGGAGCGAACACCGGGGAGCTGTTTTTT.

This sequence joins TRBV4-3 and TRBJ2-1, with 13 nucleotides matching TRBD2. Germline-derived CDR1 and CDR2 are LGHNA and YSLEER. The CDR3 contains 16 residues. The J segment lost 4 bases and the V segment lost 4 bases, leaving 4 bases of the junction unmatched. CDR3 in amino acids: CASSLGGLAGYNEQFF. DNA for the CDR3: TGCGCCAGCAGCCTTGGGGGACTAGCGGGATACAATGAGCAGTTCTTC.

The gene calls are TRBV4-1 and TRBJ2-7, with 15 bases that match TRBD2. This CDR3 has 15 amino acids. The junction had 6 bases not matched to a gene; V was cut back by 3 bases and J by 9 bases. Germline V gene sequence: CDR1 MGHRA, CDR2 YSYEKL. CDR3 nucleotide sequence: TGCGCCAGCAGCCACGATGGACTAGCGGGAGGGGGGCAGTACTTC. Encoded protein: CASSHDGLAGGGQYF.

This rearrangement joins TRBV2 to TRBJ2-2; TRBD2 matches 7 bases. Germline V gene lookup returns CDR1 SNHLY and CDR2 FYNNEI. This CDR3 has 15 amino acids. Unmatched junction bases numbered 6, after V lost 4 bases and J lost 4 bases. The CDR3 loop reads CASSVPTGGTGELFF. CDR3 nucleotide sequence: TGTGCCAGCAGTGTCCCTACGGGAGGCACCGGGGAGCTGTTTTTT.

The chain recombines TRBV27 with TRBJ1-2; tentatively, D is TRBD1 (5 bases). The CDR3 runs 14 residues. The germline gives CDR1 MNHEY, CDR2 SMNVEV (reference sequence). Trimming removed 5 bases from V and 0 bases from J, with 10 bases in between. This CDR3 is CASSRRAANYGYTF. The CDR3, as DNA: TGTGCCAGCAGTCGCAGGGCGGCTAACTATGGCTACACCTTC.

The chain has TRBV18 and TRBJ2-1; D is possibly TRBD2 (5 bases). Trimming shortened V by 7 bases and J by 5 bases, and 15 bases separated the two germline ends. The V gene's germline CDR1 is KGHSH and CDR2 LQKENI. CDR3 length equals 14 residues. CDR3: CASLDALGNNEQFF. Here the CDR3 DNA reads TGTGCCAGCTTGGACGCCCTCGGGAACAATGAGCAGTTCTTC.

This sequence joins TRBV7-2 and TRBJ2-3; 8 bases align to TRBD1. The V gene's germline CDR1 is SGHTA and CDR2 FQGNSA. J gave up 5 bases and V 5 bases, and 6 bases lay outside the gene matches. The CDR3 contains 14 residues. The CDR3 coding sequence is TGTGCCAGCAGCCCTTCGACAGGGGAAGATACGCAGTATTTT. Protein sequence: CASSPSTGEDTQYF.

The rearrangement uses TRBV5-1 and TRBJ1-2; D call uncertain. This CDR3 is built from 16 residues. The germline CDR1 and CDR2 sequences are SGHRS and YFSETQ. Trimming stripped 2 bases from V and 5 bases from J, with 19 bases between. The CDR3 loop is CASSLTVQTIEYGYTF. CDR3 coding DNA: TGCGCCAGCAGCTTAACGGTTCAGACGATCGAGTATGGCTACACCTTC.